Reported below is one T cell receptor beta chain. Its target is not known. This sample is part of a study of cytomegalovirus exposure and HLA in healthy donors. Findings and limits, study-wide: Within a later analysis, the majority of CMV-associated TCR beta chains appeared HLA-restricted.

Both 60 Vbeta primers and 13 Jbeta primers went into the PCR. This table comes from immunoSEQ multiplex PCR, and its TCRdb copy is limited to in-frame clones, with some not included. The data hold 150,000 to 200,000 clones, with 60% to 80% observed a single time. In germline, CDR1 is SNHLY, CDR2 FYNNEI. Trimming at V came to 6 bases and at J to 0 bases, leaving 10 bases not matched to a gene. The CDR3 covers 17 residues. V usage is TRBV2 and J usage is TRBJ1-4, with 7 bases identical to TRBD1. Sequencing input: PBMCs. The receptor's source is a man in his fifties in good health and CMV-seropositive. The CDR3 region has the DNA TGTGCCAGCAGGAGGGGGCTGATACCTGCAACTAATGAAAAACTGTTTTTT. It translates to CASRRGLIPATNEKLFF.